This T cell receptor (beta chain) derives from a study of beta chain features in type 1 diabetes. About the research overall: The study found patients and healthy donors alike in age, gender and cell yields. Findings and limits, study-wide: Moderate yet significant TCRB CDR3 shortening was seen in Type 1 diabetes patients in all four CD4+ subsets.

Germline CDR1 SQVTM, CDR2 ANQGSEA. V shed 7 bases and J shed 0 bases, with 9 bases lying between them. The CDR3 consists of 12 residues. Every bit of the isolated RNA underwent reverse transcription, so sequencing read expressed TCRB transcripts. Here immunoSEQ multiplex PCR was the method, and the copy in TCRdb shows in-frame clones only, minus some. Among 250,000 to 300,000 clones, less than 30% were seen once, and the ten largest hold around 0.013%. There are a few counts of this clone. Its target is not known. This receptor was obtained from a woman under 40 with type 1 diabetes. The sample comprised naive CD4+ T cells from blood. The chain is built from TRBV29-1 and TRBJ1-2, with no clear D. CDR3 sequence (DNA): TGCAGCGACTTCGCAACTAACTATGGCTACACCTTC. Amino acid sequence: CSDFATNYGYTF. The full variable domain, its missing parts supplied by reference TRBV29-1 and TRBJ1-2, is SAVISQKPSRDICQRGTSLTIQCQVDSQVTMMFWYRQQPGQSLTLIATANQGSEATYESGFVIDKFPISRPNLTFSTLTVSNMSPEDSSIYLCSDFATNYGYTFGSGTRLTVV.